These 5 T cell receptor beta chains share one sample of origin, sequenced in a study of cytomegalovirus exposure and HLA in healthy donors (dated by TCRdb to about 2017). The library was prepared using the immunoSEQ multiplex PCR assay. A mixture of 60 forward primers for TCR Vbeta segments and 13 reverse primers for TCR Jbeta segments was used in the multiplex PCR. TCRdb mirrors the immuneACCESS table, restricted to in-frame sequences. Some clones are absent from its copies; in checked studies, under half trace to an unresolved V gene, and the reason for the others is unknown. This sample has 150,000 to 200,000 clones in its table, and around 68% of those were observed once. The ten largest clonotypes hold approximately 1.5% of the sample. The specimen sequenced was PBMCs. These receptors were collected from a man aged 45-65 years in good health and CMV-seronegative.

V is TRBV6-1 and J is TRBJ1-6; 10 bases align to TRBD1. Trimming took 4 bases from V and 7 from J; bases not matched to a gene: 1. Germline V CDR1 and CDR2: MNHNS, SASEGT. The CDR3 consists of 14 residues. The CDR3, as DNA: TGTGCCAGCAGTGTGGGACAGGGGAATTCACCCCTCCACTTT. Residues: CASSVGQGNSPLHF.

The table lists this clone with a few counts. At the DNA level, this CDR3 is encoded by other sequences in the same sample as well. This chain links TRBV28 with TRBJ2-5; D is possibly TRBD2 (6 bases). The CDR3 has 12 amino acids. Germline V lookup: CDR1 MDHEN, CDR2 SYDVKM. Trimming cost V 7 bases and J 3 bases, with 9 bases left between them. CDR3 bases: TGTGCCAGCATCGGGGGAAAAGAGACCCAGTACTTC. Translated: CASIGGKETQYF.

The chain has TRBV7-9 and TRBJ1-2; 11 nucleotides line up with TRBD1. Germline loops: CDR1 SEHNR, CDR2 FQNEAQ (reference sequence). The CDR3 consists of 14 residues. J gave up 8 bases and V 0 bases, and 2 bases lay outside the gene matches. CDR3 nucleotides: TGTGCCAGCAGCTTAGCGGGGACAGGGGGAGGCTACACCTTC. Residues: CASSLAGTGGGYTF.

The rearrangement links TRBV19 to TRBJ1-2; 7 positions match TRBD1. Losses at the gene ends were 4 bases for V and 0 bases for J; bases not matched to a gene: 11. Germline V gives CDR1 LNHDA, CDR2 SQIVND (reference sequence). The CDR3 covers 17 residues. The CDR3 loop reads CASSTSRQGQANYGYTF. CDR3 in DNA: TGTGCCAGTAGTACCTCAAGACAGGGACAAGCTAACTATGGCTACACCTTC.

This clone has just a few counts. The chain combines TRBV7-9 with TRBJ1-6, with TRBD1 identical over 9 bases. This CDR3 is 15 amino acids long. Germline assignment: CDR1 SEHNR and CDR2 FQNEAQ (reference sequence). Losses at the gene ends were 1 base for V and 9 bases for J; bases not matched to a gene: 4. Here the CDR3 DNA reads TGTGCCAGCAGCTTAGGGGACAGGGCGAGTTCACCCCTCCACTTT. Protein product: CASSLGDRASSPLHF.